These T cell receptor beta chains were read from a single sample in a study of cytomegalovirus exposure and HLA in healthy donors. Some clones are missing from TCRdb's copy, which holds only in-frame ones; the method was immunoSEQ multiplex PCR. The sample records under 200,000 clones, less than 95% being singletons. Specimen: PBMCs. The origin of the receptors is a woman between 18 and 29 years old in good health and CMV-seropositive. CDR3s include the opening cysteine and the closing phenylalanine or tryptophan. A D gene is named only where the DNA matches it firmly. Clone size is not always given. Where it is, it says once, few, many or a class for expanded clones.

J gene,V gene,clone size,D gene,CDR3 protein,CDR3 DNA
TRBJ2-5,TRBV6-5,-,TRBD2,CASTTSGATQETQYF,TGTGCCAGCACGACTAGCGGGGCTACCCAAGAGACCCAGTACTTC
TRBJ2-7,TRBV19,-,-,CASSIARGYEQYF,TGTGCCAGTAGTATAGCCAGGGGCTACGAGCAGTACTTC
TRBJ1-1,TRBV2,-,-,CASRGTLNTEAFF,TGTGCCAGCAGGGGGACACTGAACACTGAAGCTTTCTTT
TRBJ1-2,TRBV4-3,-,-,CASSQTRGTDGYTF,TGCGCCAGCAGCCAGACAAGGGGTACAGATGGCTACACCTTC
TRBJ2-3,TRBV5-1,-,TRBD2,CASSLGTSGSTDTQYF,TGCGCCAGCAGCTTGGGTACTAGCGGGAGCACAGATACGCAGTATTTT
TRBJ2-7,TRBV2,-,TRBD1,CASTQGREQYF,TGTGCCAGCACACAGGGGCGGGAGCAGTACTTC
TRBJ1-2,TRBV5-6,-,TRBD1,CASSPLGQRHIRYTF,TGTGCCAGCAGCCCGTTGGGACAGCGGCACATACGCTACACCTTC
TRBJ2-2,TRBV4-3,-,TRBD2,CASSQVPGTSPTGELFF,TGCGCCAGCAGCCAAGTCCCGGGGACTAGCCCCACCGGGGAGCTGTTTTTT
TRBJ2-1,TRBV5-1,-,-,CASRTGGAAYNEQFF,TGCGCCAGCAGGACGGGCGGGGCAGCCTACAATGAGCAGTTCTTC
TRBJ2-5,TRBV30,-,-,CAWSRRGGQAETQYF,TGTGCCTGGTCCCGGAGGGGGGGGCAGGCAGAGACCCAGTACTTC
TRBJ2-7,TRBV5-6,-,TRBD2,CASSPLGLAGYYEQYF,TGTGCCAGCAGCCCCCTCGGACTAGCGGGTTATTACGAGCAGTACTTC
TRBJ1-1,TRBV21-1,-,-,CASTEPQGNAEAFF,TGTGCCAGCACCGAACCACAGGGTAACGCTGAAGCTTTCTTT
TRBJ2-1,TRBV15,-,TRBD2,CATSRERGGYNEQFF,TGTGCCACCAGCAGAGAGCGGGGGGGCTACAATGAGCAGTTCTTC
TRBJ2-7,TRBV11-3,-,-,CASSSQGGEQYF,TGTGCCAGCAGCTCCCAGGGTGGCGAGCAGTACTTC
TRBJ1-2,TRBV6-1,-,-,CASSDRSAYGYTF,TGTGCCAGCAGTGACAGGTCGGCCTATGGCTACACCTTC
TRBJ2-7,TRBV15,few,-,CATSRDGEVSEQYF,TGTGCCACCAGCAGAGATGGGGAGGTTAGCGAGCAGTACTTC
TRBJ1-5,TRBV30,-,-,CAWTAGLNQPQHF,TGTGCCTGGACGGCAGGCCTTAATCAGCCCCAGCATTTT
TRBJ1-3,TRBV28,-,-,CASSLSRGGNTIYF,TGTGCCAGCAGTTTATCAAGGGGAGGAAACACCATATATTTT
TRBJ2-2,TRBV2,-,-,CASRPSGSGTGELFF,TGTGCCAGCAGGCCGAGTGGTAGCGGAACCGGGGAGCTGTTTTTT
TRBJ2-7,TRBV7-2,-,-,CASSPRVGGYEQYF,TGTGCCAGCAGCCCGAGGGTGGGCGGCTACGAGCAGTACTTC
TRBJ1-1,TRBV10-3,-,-,CAISDGNTEAFF,TGTGCCATCAGTGACGGGAACACTGAAGCTTTCTTT
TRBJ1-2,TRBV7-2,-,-,CASSPLDYGYTF,TGTGCCAGCAGCCCACTTGACTATGGCTACACCTTC
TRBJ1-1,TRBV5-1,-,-,CASSTYRVGTEAFF,TGCGCCAGCAGCACCTACAGGGTGGGCACTGAAGCTTTCTTT
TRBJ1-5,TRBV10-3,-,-,CAAGQGLNQPQHF,TGTGCCGCCGGGCAGGGGCTTAATCAGCCCCAGCATTTT
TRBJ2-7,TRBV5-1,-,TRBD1,CASSLGTGQGLYEQYF,TGCGCCAGCAGCCTGGGAACGGGACAGGGACTCTACGAGCAGTACTTC
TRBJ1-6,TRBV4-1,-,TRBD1,CASSPDRDRGNSPLHF,TGCGCCAGCAGCCCGGACCGGGACAGGGGTAATTCACCCCTCCACTTT
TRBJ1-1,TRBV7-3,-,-,CASSLIGGLDTEAFF,TGTGCCAGCAGCTTAATAGGAGGGTTGGACACTGAAGCTTTCTTT
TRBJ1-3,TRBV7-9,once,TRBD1,CASSLRTGGREDTIYF,TGTGCCAGCAGCTTACGGACAGGGGGCCGCGAAGACACCATATATTTT
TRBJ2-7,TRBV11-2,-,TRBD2,CASSLDRGSGVSEQYF,TGTGCCAGCAGCTTAGATAGGGGTAGCGGGGTTTCCGAGCAGTACTTC
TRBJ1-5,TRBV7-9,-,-,CASSQGATGPQHF,TGTGCCAGCAGCCAAGGGGCGACGGGGCCCCAGCATTTT
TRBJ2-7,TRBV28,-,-,CASTGRTGPPYEQYF,TGTGCCAGCACCGGGAGGACAGGGCCGCCCTACGAGCAGTACTTC
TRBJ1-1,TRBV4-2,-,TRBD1,CASSQPGQVRGTEAFF,TGTGCCAGCAGCCAGCCGGGACAGGTTCGGGGGACTGAAGCTTTCTTT
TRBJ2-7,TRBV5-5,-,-,CASSLGTPNPYEQYF,TGTGCCAGCAGCTTGGGGACACCCAACCCCTACGAGCAGTACTTC